This is a list of T cell receptor beta chains from one sample in a study of CD8+ T cells in alopecia areata. The table came from immunoSEQ multiplex PCR; TCRdb's copy has only in-frame clones and leaves some out. Here the sample spans about 120,000 clones, around 53% being singletons. Material: CD4+ T cells sorted from blood, obtained at week 4, from a patient treated with tofacitinib. The receptors here all came from a human donor with alopecia areata. The CDR3 runs from the conserved cysteine through the conserved F or W. D genes are given only for firm matches. Expanded clones are given a class, and other clones once, few, many or no size at all.

J: TRBJ1-2
V: TRBV4-2
size: few
D: NA
CDR3: CASSQDSTSNYGYTF
DNA: TGTGCCAGCAGCCAAGATTCGACGTCCAACTATGGCTACACCTTC

J: TRBJ2-7
V: TRBV7-9
size: few
D: TRBD1
CDR3: CASSPGTGSFYEQYF
DNA: TGTGCCAGCAGCCCAGGGACAGGGAGTTTCTACGAGCAGTACTTC

J: TRBJ2-5
V: TRBV29-1
size: few
D: NA
CDR3: CSVERGYQEMTQYF
DNA: TGCAGCGTTGAAAGGGGATACCAAGAGATGACCCAGTACTTC

J: TRBJ2-1
V: TRBV9
size: NA
D: TRBD2
CDR3: CASSRLAGDNEQFF
DNA: TGTGCCAGCAGCCGACTAGCGGGAGACAATGAGCAGTTCTTC

J: TRBJ2-3
V: TRBV29-1
size: NA
D: NA
CDR3: CSVGHRADTQYF
DNA: TGCAGCGTGGGACACAGGGCAGATACGCAGTATTTT

J: TRBJ1-5
V: TRBV30
size: NA
D: NA
CDR3: CAWSAGTYNQPQHF
DNA: TGTGCCTGGAGTGCGGGCACTTACAATCAGCCCCAGCATTTT

J: TRBJ2-5
V: TRBV2
size: NA
D: NA
CDR3: CASSEGRGWETQYF
DNA: TGTGCCAGCAGTGAAGGCAGGGGTTGGGAGACCCAGTACTTC

J: TRBJ2-1
V: TRBV7-2
size: NA
D: NA
CDR3: CASSLYSKNQFF
DNA: TGTGCCAGCAGCCTTTACTCGAAAAATCAGTTCTTC

J: TRBJ1-1
V: TRBV29-1
size: few
D: NA
CDR3: CSVNRETWTEAFF
DNA: TGCAGCGTCAACAGGGAAACGTGGACTGAAGCTTTCTTT

J: TRBJ1-1
V: TRBV11-2
size: few
D: NA
CDR3: CASSIDMRGRAFF
DNA: TGTGCCAGCAGCATCGATATGAGAGGGCGTGCTTTCTTT

J: TRBJ1-6
V: TRBV6-5
size: NA
D: TRBD1
CDR3: CAARDRGFSPLHF
DNA: TGTGCCGCCCGGGACAGGGGGTTTTCACCCCTCCACTTT

J: TRBJ2-1
V: TRBV10-3
size: many
D: TRBD2
CDR3: CAIRRLALSGNEQFF
DNA: TGTGCCATCAGGAGACTAGCCTTGAGTGGGAATGAGCAGTTCTTC

J: TRBJ1-5
V: TRBV29-1
size: NA
D: NA
CDR3: CSVRGGRGQPQHF
DNA: TGCAGCGTTCGGGGGGGCAGGGGTCAGCCCCAGCATTTT

J: TRBJ1-1
V: TRBV29-1
size: NA
D: NA
CDR3: CSVTDSTEAFF
DNA: TGCAGCGTGACGGACAGCACTGAAGCTTTCTTT

J: TRBJ2-1
V: TRBV19
size: few
D: NA
CDR3: CASSMGHGTLSYNEQFF
DNA: TGTGCCAGTAGTATGGGACACGGGACCCTCTCCTACAATGAGCAGTTCTTC

J: TRBJ2-1
V: TRBV11-2
size: few
D: NA
CDR3: CASSRLGGSSYNEQFF
DNA: TGTGCCAGCAGCCGCTTAGGCGGCAGCTCCTACAATGAGCAGTTCTTC

J: TRBJ2-3
V: TRBV5-4
size: few
D: TRBD1
CDR3: CASSPQGGEDTQYF
DNA: TGTGCCAGCAGCCCACAAGGGGGCGAAGATACGCAGTATTTT

J: TRBJ1-6
V: TRBV9
size: NA
D: NA
CDR3: CASSVGTGTSPLHF
DNA: TGTGCCAGCAGCGTAGGCACAGGGACTTCACCCCTCCACTTT

J: TRBJ2-1
V: TRBV6-5
size: NA
D: TRBD2
CDR3: CASTKGTSGDNEQFF
DNA: TGTGCCAGCACCAAGGGGACTAGCGGAGACAATGAGCAGTTCTTC

J: TRBJ2-7
V: TRBV30
size: NA
D: NA
CDR3: CAWSGASRGEQYF
DNA: TGTGCCTGGAGTGGCGCGTCACGGGGCGAGCAGTACTTC

J: TRBJ1-1
V: TRBV29-1
size: NA
D: NA
CDR3: CSVEINRLEAFF
DNA: TGCAGCGTTGAGATCAACAGGTTGGAGGCTTTCTTT

J: TRBJ2-7
V: TRBV28
size: NA
D: TRBD1
CDR3: CASSPWTGLFEQYF
DNA: TGTGCCAGCAGCCCGTGGACAGGGCTTTTCGAGCAGTACTTC

J: TRBJ2-3
V: TRBV29-1
size: NA
D: NA
CDR3: CSAVRQGKATWYF
DNA: TGCAGCGCCGTCCGGCAAGGAAAGGCGACTTGGTATTTT

J: TRBJ1-1
V: TRBV29-1
size: few
D: NA
CDR3: CSGETPTEAFF
DNA: TGCAGCGGGGAGACTCCCACTGAAGCTTTCTTT

J: TRBJ2-3
V: TRBV4-2
size: once
D: TRBD2
CDR3: CASSRTGGRGDTQYF
DNA: TGTGCCAGCAGCCGGACGGGGGGAAGGGGAGATACGCAGTATTTT

J: TRBJ2-6
V: TRBV7-9
size: NA
D: NA
CDR3: CASSSAGANVLTF
DNA: TGTGCCAGCAGCTCCGCTGGGGCCAACGTCCTGACTTTC

J: TRBJ1-4
V: TRBV5-1
size: few
D: TRBD1
CDR3: CASSGGRGTNEKLFF
DNA: TGCGCCAGCAGCGGGGGCAGGGGGACCAATGAAAAACTGTTTTTT

J: TRBJ2-2
V: TRBV14
size: few
D: TRBD1
CDR3: CASSLGQGVTGELFF
DNA: TGTGCCAGCAGCCTAGGACAGGGAGTTACCGGGGAGCTGTTTTTT

J: TRBJ1-1
V: TRBV29-1
size: NA
D: NA
CDR3: CSAITHPDRPEAFF
DNA: TGCAGCGCGATCACGCACCCGGACAGACCTGAAGCTTTCTTT

J: TRBJ1-2
V: TRBV9
size: NA
D: NA
CDR3: CASSVEMGARGYTF
DNA: TGTGCCAGCAGCGTAGAAATGGGGGCTCGCGGCTACACCTTC

J: TRBJ2-7
V: TRBV6-5
size: NA
D: NA
CDR3: CASRRGGTYEQYF
DNA: TGTGCCAGCAGGAGGGGGGGGACCTACGAGCAGTACTTC

J: TRBJ2-1
V: TRBV7-9
size: few
D: TRBD2
CDR3: CASSSGLAGGRILNEQFF
DNA: TGTGCCAGCAGCTCGGGACTAGCGGGGGGGCGAATCCTCAATGAGCAGTTCTTC

J: TRBJ2-5
V: TRBV20-1
size: NA
D: NA
CDR3: CSARVSQTQYF
DNA: TGCAGTGCTAGGGTCTCGCAAACCCAGTACTTC

J: TRBJ2-7
V: TRBV12-5
size: NA
D: NA
CDR3: CASGLVWYEQYF
DNA: TGTGCTAGTGGTTTGGTATGGTACGAGCAGTACTTC

J: TRBJ2-7
V: TRBV6-5
size: NA
D: NA
CDR3: CASSSAGGGTYEQYF
DNA: TGTGCCAGCAGTTCCGCCGGAGGGGGCACCTACGAGCAGTACTTC

J: TRBJ1-2
V: TRBV23-1
size: NA
D: TRBD1
CDR3: CARNRGRNYGYTF
DNA: TGCGCCCGCAACAGGGGGAGAAACTATGGCTACACCTTC

J: TRBJ2-5
V: TRBV15
size: few
D: TRBD2
CDR3: CATSRARSAGGPSETQYF
DNA: TGTGCCACCAGCAGAGCAAGGTCAGCGGGAGGGCCATCAGAGACCCAGTACTTC

J: TRBJ1-2
V: TRBV29-1
size: NA
D: NA
CDR3: CSTLSYTF
DNA: TGCAGCACTTTAAGCTACACCTTC

J: TRBJ1-6
V: TRBV19
size: few
D: NA
CDR3: CASRRGAQQPLHF
DNA: TGTGCCAGCCGCCGGGGGGCCCAGCAACCCCTCCACTTT

J: TRBJ1-5
V: TRBV29-1
size: few
D: NA
CDR3: CSVAPGLRQPQHF
DNA: TGCAGCGTTGCTCCGGGGTTGCGACAGCCCCAGCATTTT

J: TRBJ2-6
V: TRBV5-1
size: NA
D: NA
CDR3: CASSPSPSSGANVLTF
DNA: TGCGCCAGCAGTCCCTCCCCCAGCTCTGGGGCCAACGTCCTGACTTTC

J: TRBJ2-7
V: TRBV28
size: NA
D: NA
CDR3: CASTPGGLVYEQYF
DNA: TGTGCCAGCACCCCTGGGGGGCTCGTCTACGAGCAGTACTTC

J: TRBJ2-2
V: TRBV30
size: NA
D: NA
CDR3: CAWKGSGELFF
DNA: TGTGCCTGGAAGGGTTCCGGGGAGCTGTTTTTT

J: TRBJ2-1
V: TRBV5-1
size: NA
D: NA
CDR3: CASSLTLNEQFF
DNA: TGCGCCAGCAGCCTAACGCTCAATGAGCAGTTCTTC

J: TRBJ2-7
V: TRBV7-9
size: NA
D: NA
CDR3: CASTTSYEQYF
DNA: TGTGCCAGCACCACATCCTACGAGCAGTACTTC

J: TRBJ2-1
V: TRBV9
size: NA
D: TRBD2
CDR3: CASSRELAAYNEQFF
DNA: TGTGCCAGCAGCCGGGAACTAGCGGCATACAATGAGCAGTTCTTC

J: TRBJ1-1
V: TRBV29-1
size: NA
D: NA
CDR3: CSVRENTEAFF
DNA: TGCAGCGTTAGGGAGAACACTGAAGCTTTCTTT

J: TRBJ2-7
V: TRBV5-6
size: NA
D: NA
CDR3: CASSRLNEQYF
DNA: TGTGCCAGCAGCCGCCTCAACGAGCAGTACTTC

J: TRBJ1-2
V: TRBV30
size: NA
D: TRBD1
CDR3: CAWRGQGSYGYTF
DNA: TGTGCCTGGAGGGGACAGGGGTCCTATGGCTACACCTTC

J: TRBJ1-6
V: TRBV14
size: NA
D: TRBD1
CDR3: CASSQYRQGDSPLHF
DNA: TGTGCCAGCAGCCAGTACAGACAGGGTGATTCACCCCTCCACTTT

J: TRBJ2-1
V: TRBV7-7
size: NA
D: TRBD2
CDR3: CASTVGTSEVDEQFF
DNA: TGTGCTAGCACCGTCGGAACTAGCGAGGTCGATGAGCAGTTCTTC

J: TRBJ2-7
V: TRBV14
size: NA
D: TRBD1
CDR3: CASNAGTGWTYEQYF
DNA: TGTGCCAGCAATGCCGGGACAGGGTGGACCTACGAGCAGTACTTC

J: TRBJ2-1
V: TRBV5-5
size: many
D: NA
CDR3: CASSLLREAINEQFF
DNA: TGTGCCAGCAGCCTTCTCAGGGAGGCTATCAATGAGCAGTTCTTC

J: TRBJ2-1
V: TRBV29-1
size: NA
D: TRBD2
CDR3: CSVEGTSGYNEQFF
DNA: TGCAGCGTTGAGGGGACTAGCGGCTACAATGAGCAGTTCTTC

J: TRBJ1-1
V: TRBV6-5
size: NA
D: NA
CDR3: CASSKTSGQTFF
DNA: TGTGCCAGCAGTAAAACCTCGGGACAAACTTTCTTT

J: TRBJ1-1
V: TRBV11-2
size: few
D: TRBD1
CDR3: CASSPFTGGTEAFF
DNA: TGTGCCAGCAGCCCCTTTACAGGGGGTACTGAAGCTTTCTTT

J: TRBJ2-7
V: TRBV5-1
size: NA
D: TRBD1
CDR3: CASSLAFSASPDRKPYEQYF
DNA: TGCGCCAGCAGCTTGGCGTTCTCTGCGAGCCCGGACAGGAAACCCTACGAGCAGTACTTC

J: TRBJ1-5
V: TRBV6-5
size: NA
D: NA
CDR3: CASSDTDNQPQHF
DNA: TGTGCCAGCAGTGACACCGACAATCAGCCCCAGCATTTT